One and the same sample provided the 17 T cell receptor beta chains below, sequenced in a study of T cells expressing NK-cell markers. TCRdb reprocessed the 5' RACE reads, with one entry per CDR3 protein and no DNA. With 400,000 or so distinct CDR3 sequences in the sample, the ten largest clones hold around 10%. The specimen sequenced was blood T cells: a sorted CD56 or NKG2C T cell subset, CD4+ or CD8+ T cells, or bulk PBMC T cells (not recorded which). Every receptor here comes from a woman aged 45-59 years in good health.

CDR3 protein: CASSLAGAAGEAFF. This chain joins TRBV5-1 and TRBJ1-1; TCRdb designates TRBD1, a call that cannot be tested without DNA. The CDR3 length is 14 residues. Germline V gene data show CDR1 as SGHRS and CDR2 as YFSETQ.

This chain uses TRBV7-2 with TRBJ1-2; TCRdb gives TRBD1 as the D gene, but with no DNA this cannot be confirmed. The germline gives CDR1 SGHTA, CDR2 FQGNSA. The CDR3 consists of 14 residues. This CDR3 is CASSLVTGNYGYTF.

This sequence joins TRBV4-1 and TRBJ2-2. CDR3 size: 15 residues. Per the germline V gene, CDR1 is MGHRA and CDR2 is YSYEKL. The CDR3 is CASSQETGNTGELFF.

This sequence joins TRBV7-8 and TRBJ2-5. Germline V lookup: CDR1 SGHVS, CDR2 FQNEAQ. This CDR3 is 16 amino acids long. The CDR3 loop is CASSLAGGVVKETQYF.

This chain connects TRBV4-1 to TRBJ2-4; TCRdb indicates TRBD1, and absent DNA this call remains unverified. Germline V gene sequence: CDR1 MGHRA, CDR2 YSYEKL. The CDR3 is 18 amino acids. The CDR3 loop is CASSHLGRTVIAKNIQYF.

The chain combines TRBV12-3 or TRBV12-4 with TRBJ1-3. This CDR3 is 13 amino acids long. This chain's CDR3 is CASSPWPGNTIYF.

The genes are TRBV7-2 and TRBJ1-5; TCRdb's D call of TRBD1 is untestable without DNA. The CDR3 has 15 amino acids. Germline CDR1 SGHTA, CDR2 FQGNSA. The CDR3 is CASSFRGGVAEPQHF.

The J gene is TRBJ1-2, the V gene TRBV5-5. Per germline, CDR1 SGHKS and CDR2 YYEKEE (reference sequence). The CDR3 is 14 residues long. The CDR3 protein is CASSLAAEPYGYTF. The whole variable domain, filled in from reference TRBV5-5 and TRBJ1-2, reads DAGVTQSPTHLIKTRGQQVTLRCSPISGHKSVSWYQQVLGQGPQFIFQYYEKEERGRGNFPDRFSARQFPNYSSELNVNALLLGDSALYLCASSLAAEPYGYTFGSGTRLTVV.

This chain links TRBV12-3 or TRBV12-4 with TRBJ2-3; the TCRdb call, TRBD1, lacks DNA for checking. This CDR3 has 16 amino acids. This CDR3 is CASSSRQPPQLGSQYF.

The genes are TRBV24-1 and TRBJ2-1; the D gene TCRdb calls, TRBD2, cannot be checked with no DNA. The CDR3 contains 15 residues. Germline lookup yields CDR1 KGHDR and CDR2 SFDVKD. The chain's CDR3 is CATSASALGINEQFF.

This chain joins TRBV24-1 and TRBJ2-3; TCRdb's D gene call, TRBD1, goes unchecked for lack of DNA. The CDR3 runs to 14 residues. Germline V CDR1 and CDR2: KGHDR, SFDVKD. This chain's CDR3 is CATSDKTDTDTQYF.

The chain links TRBV25-1 to TRBJ2-5. Germline CDR1 is MGHDK and CDR2 is SYGVNS. This CDR3 comprises 14 residues. CDR3 protein: CASSERLLGETQYF.

The genes are TRBV5-1 and TRBJ1-1. CDR1 is SGHRS, CDR2 YFSETQ, per germline. The CDR3 consists of 13 residues. CDR3: CASSGDINTEAFF.

The chain carries TRBV3-1 and TRBJ2-7; TCRdb's assignment of TRBD2 cannot be checked, as there is no DNA. Germline V gene lookup returns CDR1 LGHDT and CDR2 YNNKEL (reference sequence). The CDR3 is 16 residues long. The CDR3 here is CASSQVSSGPTLEQYF.

The genes are TRBV20-1 and TRBJ1-1; TCRdb names TRBD1, which stays unverified in the absence of DNA. This CDR3 has 15 amino acids. Germline CDR1 is DFQATT and CDR2 is SNEGSKA (reference sequence). CDR3 sequence: CSARVREQGGTEAFF.

The rearrangement uses TRBV5-1 and TRBJ2-5; as DNA is missing, the TRBD1 call by TCRdb cannot be tested. The CDR3 consists of 15 residues. CDR1 is SGHRS, CDR2 YFSETQ, per germline. This CDR3 is CASSPGAGNTETQYF.

The rearrangement joins TRBV4-2 to TRBJ2-2; TCRdb's D call of TRBD1 is untestable without DNA. This CDR3 is built from 16 residues. CDR1 is LGHNA, CDR2 YNFKEQ, per germline. The CDR3 region is CASSQAEGANTGELFF.